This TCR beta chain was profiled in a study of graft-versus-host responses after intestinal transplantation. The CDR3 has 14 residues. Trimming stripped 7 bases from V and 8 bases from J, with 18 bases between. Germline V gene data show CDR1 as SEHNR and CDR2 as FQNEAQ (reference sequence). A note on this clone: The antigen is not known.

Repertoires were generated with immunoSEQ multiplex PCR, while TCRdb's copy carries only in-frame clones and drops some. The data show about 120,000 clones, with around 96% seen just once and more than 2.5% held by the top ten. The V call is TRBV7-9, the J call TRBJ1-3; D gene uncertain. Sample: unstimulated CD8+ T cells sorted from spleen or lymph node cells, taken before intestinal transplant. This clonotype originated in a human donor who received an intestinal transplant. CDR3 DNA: TGTGCCAGCAACCTAAGGTCTAGGGTAGACACCATATATTTT. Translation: CASNLRSRVDTIYF.